A single T cell receptor beta chain is shown here with its context. This clonotype was detected a few times. Its specific antigen is unknown. Base quality data are lacking; no much larger clone is found one base away. The time point label of this sample denotes: sample taken at primary tumor resection. For TCR sequencing, whole RNA was extracted from tumor and nontumor lung tissue, or from cryopreserved PBMC samples, and no cell sorting was done. Samples were obtained from around 72 patients with early-stage, untreated non-small cell lung cancer from the lung TRACERx cohort. A patient was chosen for TCR sequencing only when enough RNA was available from at least two tumor regions. The data are from a study of spatial heterogeneity in lung cancer (dated by TCRdb to the late 2010s). The study in broad terms: Beta-chain transcripts were consistently detected in greater numbers than alpha-chain transcripts, which likely reflected higher beta-chain transcript abundance. In the raw uncorrected reads, each unique combination of TCR and UMI appeared more than ten times on average. TCR alpha and beta repertoires were quantitatively compared across multiple tumor regions, matched nontumor lung and blood in non-small cell lung cancer. Nonsynonymous mutation counts, determined by whole-exome sequencing of tumor tissue, were related to TCR repertoire features. Both alpha and beta chains were TCR-sequenced in approximately 200 tumor regions, approximately 68 matched nontumor lung samples and approximately 50 PBMC samples obtained at surgery.

General conclusions and limits of the study: Ubiquitous expanded tumor TCRs were found in blood more often at tumor resection than at routine follow-up. Additional single-cell paired TCR alpha and beta sequencing was considered necessary to confirm, at a functional level, the hypothesis that regional TCRs recognize regional mutations.

V ends up 5 bases short and J 6 bases short, with an unmatched junction base count of 9. Inclusive of the bounding cysteine and phenylalanine, the CDR3 is 15 residues long. The retained sequence is limited to the CDR3, 45 bases, with the frame set at the first base. CDR1 and CDR2 are read off the germline V gene as SGHDN and FVKESK. Receptor amplification or capture employed 5' RACE. The sequencer listed for this sample is NextSeq 500. In the TCR library protocol, a unique molecular identifier was attached to each TCR cDNA molecule so that PCR and sequencing errors could be corrected. In the authors' own workflow: TCR identification, UMI-based error correction and CDR3 extraction were all carried out with Decombinator tools. TCRs above a frequency of 2 per 1,000, corresponding to the top 1% of the tumor frequency distribution, were defined as expanded. Rényi diversity was computed with the R vegan package after subsampling each repertoire 100 times to 5,000 TCRs. CDR3 similarity networks were built from amino acid triplet string-kernel similarity, with CDR3s being connected when pairwise similarity was above 0.82. The public reads were quality trimmed at Q25 with fastp and then assembled into clones with MiXCR by TCRdb, keeping productive beta chains. Identical CDR3 proteins give one entry, which carries the most common genes and DNA. These V and J calls derive from TCRdb rather than the authors' analysis. The sample yields tens of thousands of distinct CDR3 sequences; approximately 12% were counted once. The top ten constitute about 41% of the sample.

This material consisted of PBMCs, taken at surgery. The chain is encoded by TRBV14 joined to TRBJ1-5; 8 bases in the middle match TRBD1. The clonotype was recovered from a male donor with early-stage non-small cell lung cancer. The base sequence is TGTGCCAGCAGCTCTGGACAGGGATTAAGTCAGCCCCAGCATTTT. It translates to CASSSGQGLSQPQHF. The entire variable domain, with the stretches around the CDR3 drawn from the reference TRBV14 and TRBJ1-5 proteins, is EAGVTQFPSHSVIEKGQTVTLRCDPISGHDNLYWYRRVMGKEIKFLLHFVKESKQDESGMPNNRFLAERTGGTYSTLKVQPAELEDSGVYFCASSSGQGLSQPQHFGDGTRLSIL.